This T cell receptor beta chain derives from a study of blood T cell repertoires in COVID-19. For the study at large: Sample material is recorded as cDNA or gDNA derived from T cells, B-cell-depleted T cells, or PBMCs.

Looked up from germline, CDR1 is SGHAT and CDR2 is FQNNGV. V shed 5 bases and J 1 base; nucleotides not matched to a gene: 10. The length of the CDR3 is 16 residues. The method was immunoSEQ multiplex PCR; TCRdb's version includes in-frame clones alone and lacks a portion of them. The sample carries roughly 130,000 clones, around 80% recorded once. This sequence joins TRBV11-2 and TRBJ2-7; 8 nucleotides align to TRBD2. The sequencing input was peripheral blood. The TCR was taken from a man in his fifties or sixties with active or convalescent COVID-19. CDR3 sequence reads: CASSPGTSRASYEQYF. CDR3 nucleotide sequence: TGTGCCAGCAGCCCTGGGACTAGTCGGGCGTCCTACGAGCAGTACTTC.